The entry that follows covers one T cell receptor beta chain sequence. V lost 4 bases and J lost 10, with 17 bases in between. The CDR3 length is 14 residues. The germline V gene has CDR1 SGHTA and CDR2 FQGNSA. This record belongs to a study of blood T cell repertoires in COVID-19. Sequencing used immunoSEQ multiplex PCR; TCRdb keeps in-frame clones, though not all of them. The sample carries almost 250,000 clones, more than 70% recorded once. The clonotype was recovered from an elderly woman with COVID-19, enrolled during active disease. Sequencing was performed on peripheral blood. This rearrangement joins TRBV7-2 to TRBJ2-1; a possible D gene is TRBD2 (7 bases). The CDR3 reads CASSSSRGGAEQFF. As DNA, the CDR3 is TGTGCCAGCAGCTCGTCTAGGGGGGGGGCGGAGCAGTTCTTC.